The 26 T cell receptor beta chains in this list originate from one sample, sequenced in a study of B cell selection in AIRE deficiency. Generated by immunoSEQ multiplex PCR, the TCRdb table keeps only in-frame clones and is missing some. Here the sample spans 25,000 or so clones, roughly 97% being singletons. CD4+CD127+ cells were sorted as the conventional CD4 T cells. The sequenced material came from conventional CD4+ T cells sorted from PBMCs. These receptors were obtained from a human donor with AIRE deficiency.

The chain recombines TRBV7-3 with TRBJ2-7, with D perhaps TRBD1 (6 bases). The CDR3 contains 14 residues. Germline V gives CDR1 SGHTA, CDR2 FQGTGA. V was trimmed by 5 bases and J by 5 bases, leaving 16 bases between them. The CDR3 DNA reads as TGTGCCAGCAGCCCGGGTCCCGGGACACACGAGCAGTACTTC. Amino acid sequence: CASSPGPGTHEQYF.

The chain employs TRBV7-3 and TRBJ2-2; D unresolved. CDR1 is SGHTA, CDR2 FQGTGA, per germline. The CDR3 length is 14 residues. V was pared by 3 bases and J by 4 bases, with 9 bases between. As DNA, the CDR3 is TGTGCCAGCAGCTTGTCTGTGTCCACCGGGGAGCTGTTTTTT. This encodes CASSLSVSTGELFF.

The rearrangement links TRBV19 to TRBJ1-5; D unresolved. Per germline, CDR1 LNHDA and CDR2 SQIVND (reference sequence). There are 15 residues in the CDR3. V shed 3 bases and J shed 0 bases, with 9 bases lying between them. CDR3 in amino acids: CASSIAANSNQPQHF. The DNA for the CDR3 is TGTGCCAGTAGTATTGCGGCGAATAGCAATCAGCCCCAGCATTTT.

The CDR3 sequence is CASSTEAVNTEAFF. For the CDR3, the DNA is TGTGCCAGCAGCACCGAAGCGGTGAACACTGAAGCTTTCTTT. V and J are TRBV6-5 and TRBJ1-1; D ambiguous. Trimming stripped 6 bases from V and 0 bases from J, with 11 bases between. Germline V gene data show CDR1 as MNHEY and CDR2 as SVGAGI. This CDR3 comprises 14 residues.

This clone was detected a few times. The J gene is TRBJ1-5, the V gene TRBV30; a weak D match, TRBD1 (5 bases). The V end lost 8 bases, the J end lost 1 base, and 15 bases lay between the germline ends. Germline lookup yields CDR1 GTSNPN and CDR2 SVGIG (reference sequence). The CDR3 consists of 14 residues. The CDR3 loop is CAGGHFGSNQPQHF. The CDR3 nucleotides read TGTGCCGGCGGACACTTCGGGAGCAATCAGCCCCAGCATTTT.

The chain has TRBV20-1 and TRBJ2-7; unclear D gene. Germline CDR1 and CDR2: DFQATT and SNEGSKA (reference sequence). Trimming took 3 bases from V and 5 from J, leaving 5 bases between them. The CDR3 extends over 10 amino acids. CDR3 residues: CSASLNEQYF. CDR3 in DNA: TGCAGTGCTAGTCTGAACGAGCAGTACTTC.

The chain has TRBV2 and TRBJ1-2; 7 bases line up with TRBD1. This CDR3 is 14 amino acids long. Trimming cost V 5 bases and J 4 bases; bases outside gene matches: 7. Germline loops: CDR1 SNHLY, CDR2 FYNNEI. CDR3 sequence reads: CASSLTGIGYGYTF. The CDR3 DNA is TGTGCCAGCAGTCTGACAGGGATCGGCTATGGCTACACCTTC.

The chain is built from TRBV5-8 and TRBJ1-1; 8 bases are a match to TRBD1. Germline-derived CDR1 and CDR2 are SGHTS and YDEGEE. CDR3 length equals 14 residues. Unmatched junction bases numbered 3, after V lost 0 bases and J lost 5 bases. This chain's CDR3 is CASSLVTGVTEAFF. The CDR3 DNA reads TGTGCCAGCAGCTTGGTGACAGGGGTAACTGAAGCTTTCTTT.

This chain connects TRBV4-3 to TRBJ2-5, with 7 positions matching TRBD2. CDR3 size: 13 residues. Germline V gives CDR1 LGHNA, CDR2 YSLEER. With 11 bases clipped from V and 5 bases from J, the junction kept 11 bases outside the gene matches. The DNA of the CDR3 is TGCGCCCGGCGGGCGGGAGAGTGGGAGACCCAGTACTTC. Amino acids: CARRAGEWETQYF.

The chain uses TRBV6-5 and TRBJ2-7, with 7 positions matching TRBD1. The CDR3 has 14 amino acids. Germline assignment: CDR1 MNHEY and CDR2 SVGAGI. Germline trimming cut 8 bases from V and 0 bases from J; bases unmatched to any gene: 7. CDR3 loop: CASRRGLASYEQYF. As DNA, the CDR3 is TGTGCCAGCCGAAGGGGGCTAGCCTCCTACGAGCAGTACTTC.

The chain links TRBV5-1 to TRBJ2-2, with TRBD2 identical over 7 bases. Germline V lookup: CDR1 SGHRS, CDR2 YFSETQ. V gave up 2 bases and J gave up 5 bases; unmatched junction bases: 9. The CDR3 covers 16 residues. CDR3 DNA sequence: TGCGCCAGCAGCTTCGGAACGGGACTACCGACCGGGGAGCTGTTTTTT. It is translated as CASSFGTGLPTGELFF.

The J gene is TRBJ2-2, the V gene TRBV2; 9 bases agree with TRBD1. Looked up from germline, CDR1 is SNHLY and CDR2 is FYNNEI. The CDR3 has 14 amino acids. V trimming: 6 bases; J trimming: 5 bases; junction bases outside the gene matches: 4. Here the CDR3 DNA reads TGTGCCAGCAGCGGGACAGGGTGGACCGGGGAGCTGTTTTTT. It specifies CASSGTGWTGELFF.

J is TRBJ2-1 and V is TRBV7-3, with TRBD1 identical over 7 bases. Germline loops: CDR1 SGHTA, CDR2 FQGTGA. The CDR3 runs 15 residues. Losses at the gene ends were 3 bases for V and 7 bases for J; bases not matched to a gene: 9. CDR3 sequence (DNA): TGTGCCAGCAGCTTGACAGGGTATGAGTATAATGAGCAGTTCTTC. Translating it yields CASSLTGYEYNEQFF. Full variable domain (remainder filled in from reference TRBV7-3 and TRBJ2-1): GAGVSQTPSNKVTEKGKYVELRCDPISGHTALYWYRQSLGQGPEFLIYFQGTGAADDSGLPNDRFFAVRPEGSVSTLKIQRTERGDSAVYLCASSLTGYEYNEQFFGPGTRLTVL.

V is TRBV11-2 and J is TRBJ2-7, with 7 bases that match TRBD2. CDR3 size: 15 residues. After removal of 4 bases from V and 0 bases from J, the junction contained 6 bases not matched to a gene. Per the germline V gene, CDR1 is SGHAT and CDR2 is FQNNGV. The CDR3 DNA follows: TGTGCCAGCAGCTCTGGGGGAGGGCCCTCCTACGAGCAGTACTTC. It translates to CASSSGGGPSYEQYF. Based on the CDR3 plus reference TRBV11-2 and TRBJ2-7, the full variable domain is EAGVAQSPRYKIIEKRQSVAFWCNPISGHATLYWYQQILGQGPKLLIQFQNNGVVDDSQLPKDRFSAERLKGVDSTLKIQPAKLEDSAVYLCASSSGGGPSYEQYFGPGTRLTVT.

This chain links TRBV5-1 with TRBJ2-7; TRBD1 matches at 9 bases. Germline lookup yields CDR1 SGHRS and CDR2 YFSETQ. This CDR3 is 15 amino acids long. With 1 base clipped from V and 2 bases from J, the junction kept 4 bases outside the gene matches. CDR3 nucleotides: TGCGCCAGCAGCTTGTCACAGGGGGCAACCTACGAGCAGTACTTC. This translates into CASSLSQGATYEQYF.

CDR3 residues: CASSVAGDSVQYF. CDR3 DNA sequence: TGTGCCAGCAGCGTAGCCGGGGACTCAGTCCAGTACTTC. The rearrangement uses TRBV9 and TRBJ2-5; tentatively, D is TRBD2 (6 bases). The ends were cut back, 0 bases at V and 10 bases at J, with 13 bases in the middle. The V gene's germline CDR1 is SGDLS and CDR2 YYNGEE. CDR3 length: 13 residues.

This sequence joins TRBV6-5 and TRBJ2-1, with 14 bases lining up with TRBD2. The V segment lost 6 bases and the J segment 15 bases; nucleotides outside the gene matches: 7. The CDR3 has 13 residues. Germline-derived CDR1 and CDR2 are MNHEY and SVGAGI. In nucleotides, the CDR3 is TGTGCCAGCAGAGGGACTAGCGGGAGAGAGTCGTTCTTC. It encodes CASRGTSGRESFF.

The V call is TRBV19, the J call TRBJ2-2, with 8 nucleotides matching TRBD2. CDR1 and CDR2 (germline): LNHDA, SQIVND (reference sequence). CDR3 size: 15 residues. The ends lost 1 base at V and 4 bases at J; junction bases unmatched: 2. The CDR3 region is CASSIAGGTTGELFF. The CDR3 DNA sequence: TGTGCCAGTAGTATAGCGGGAGGGACCACCGGGGAGCTGTTTTTT.

The rearrangement uses TRBV4-3 and TRBJ1-1; a weak D match, TRBD1 (5 bases). Deletions cut 0 bases from V and 4 bases from J, with 9 bases between. This CDR3 region has 14 residues. Per the germline V gene, CDR1 is LGHNA and CDR2 is YSLEER. The CDR3 coding sequence is TGCGCCAGCAGCCAAGAATTGAGGGGCACTGAAGCTTTCTTT. Translating gives CASSQELRGTEAFF.

The V call is TRBV30, the J call TRBJ1-1, with no clear D. CDR1 is GTSNPN, CDR2 SVGIG, per germline (reference sequence). This CDR3 comprises 12 residues. V dropped 1 base and J dropped 11 bases, with 14 bases sitting between them. DNA for the CDR3: TGTGCCTGGAGTGCCCTCGGGTTCGGGGCTTTCTTT. Its protein product is CAWSALGFGAFF.

This chain joins TRBV28 and TRBJ2-2; D might be TRBD2 (5 bases). V shed 7 bases and J shed 7 bases, with 10 bases lying between them. Germline values: CDR1 MDHEN, CDR2 SYDVKM. CDR3 length: 12 residues. This CDR3 is CASKDGDGELFF. CDR3 nucleotide sequence: TGTGCCAGCAAGGACGGGGACGGGGAGCTGTTTTTT. The full variable domain, completed using reference TRBV28 and TRBJ2-2, is DVKVTQSSRYLVKRTGEKVFLECVQDMDHENMFWYRQDPGLGLRLIYFSYDVKMKEKGDIPEGYSVSREKKERFSLILESASTNQTSMYLCASKDGDGELFFGEGSRLTVL.

The rearrangement uses TRBV7-3 and TRBJ1-1; D not resolved. V was shortened by 5 bases and J by 6 bases, with 10 bases between the two germline ends. Germline values: CDR1 SGHTA, CDR2 FQGTGA. This CDR3 is built from 12 residues. The DNA of the CDR3 is TGTGCCAGCAGCCATGGACCGCCTGAAGCTTTCTTT. This encodes CASSHGPPEAFF.

The chain couples TRBV10-1 to TRBJ1-2, with a possible D match to TRBD1 (6 bases). The length of the CDR3 is 13 residues. In germline, CDR1 is WNHNN, CDR2 SYGVQD (reference sequence). V was trimmed by 6 bases and J by 8 bases, leaving 16 bases between them. The CDR3 nucleotides are TGCGCCAGCAGCGGAACACAGGGCTCGGGCTACACCTTC. Its protein is CASSGTQGSGYTF.

This chain connects TRBV14 to TRBJ1-1; 9 bases are a match to TRBD1. The CDR3 is 14 residues long. The trim removed 5 bases at V and 3 bases at J, leaving 4 bases unmatched. Germline V CDR1 and CDR2: SGHDN, FVKESK. As DNA, the CDR3 is TGTGCCAGCAGCTTCTGGACAGGGGACACTGAAGCTTTCTTT. Translated: CASSFWTGDTEAFF. Full variable domain (outside the CDR3, taken from reference TRBV14 and TRBJ1-1): EAGVTQFPSHSVIEKGQTVTLRCDPISGHDNLYWYRRVMGKEIKFLLHFVKESKQDESGMPNNRFLAERTGGTYSTLKVQPAELEDSGVYFCASSFWTGDTEAFFGQGTRLTVV.

The rearrangement joins TRBV5-6 to TRBJ2-3; 9 bases fit TRBD1. Per germline, CDR1 SGHDT and CDR2 YYEEEE. This CDR3 comprises 16 residues. V trimming: 4 bases; J trimming: 2 bases; junction bases outside the gene matches: 8. CDR3: CASSTPGQGTTDTQYF. The CDR3 DNA sequence: TGTGCCAGCAGCACGCCGGGACAGGGAACCACAGATACGCAGTATTTT.

This rearrangement joins TRBV15 to TRBJ1-1; no clear D gene. CDR1 and CDR2 from the germline V gene are LNHNV and YYDKDF (reference sequence). This CDR3 has 14 amino acids. V was pared by 1 base and J by 7 bases, with 13 bases between. CDR3 nucleotides: TGTGCCACCAGCAGAGGAGGACGGATGATTGAAGCTTTCTTT. It is translated as CATSRGGRMIEAFF.